This note documents a single T cell receptor (beta chain) sequence. Its specificity is unknown. Unmatched junction bases numbered 9, after V lost 0 bases and J lost 5 bases. This CDR3 has 18 amino acids. Germline V gene sequence: CDR1 LGHNA, CDR2 YSLEER. Generated by immunoSEQ multiplex PCR, the TCRdb table keeps only in-frame clones and is missing some. The profile covers about 78,000 clones, with approximately 84% appearing a single time and about 17% taken by the ten largest. Collection occurred without any documented infections or immune events in donors. The data originate from a study of identifying expanded T cells in peripheral blood. General observations from the study: Differentially abundant clones: roughly 1.3 between replicates, about 17 at about 13 days, more than 18 at four. Clone count variance between roughly 2-week samples rose with total template count.

The chain carries TRBV4-3 and TRBJ2-5; 13 nucleotides align to TRBD2. The sequenced material came from blood. The sequence derives from a person between 18 and 75 years old in good health. CDR3 bases: TGCGCCAGCAGCCAAGACCTTACTAGCGGGAGGGCCCGGGAGACCCAGTACTTC. As protein: CASSQDLTSGRARETQYF.